This T cell receptor (beta chain) was documented in a study of cytomegalovirus exposure and HLA in healthy donors. The overall study: The Caucasian-associated ancestry cluster contained more than 75% of the 398 genotyped donors. Study results and caveats: As confirmed in vitro, three CMV-associated chains were specific for CMV antigens. DRB1 had the most TCR associations and HLA-C the fewest, a later analysis found, with rates varying by HLA locus.

This PCR relied on a set of 60 Vbeta primers and 13 Jbeta primers. Sequenced by immunoSEQ multiplex PCR; TCRdb stores in-frame clones only, minus some. The sample holds 190,000 or so clones, around 79% seen once. V shed 5 bases and J shed 8 bases, with 13 bases lying between them. Germline CDR1 SGHTA, CDR2 FQGTGA. The CDR3 sequence is 13 residues long. With respect to this clone: What it binds is not known.

Sequencing was carried out using PBMCs. The TCR was taken from a male donor in good health and CMV-seropositive. The rearrangement links TRBV7-3 to TRBJ2-1; D is unresolved. DNA of the CDR3: TGTGCCAGCAGCATCACCAGACTTGATGAGCAGTTCTTC. Translated, it gives CASSITRLDEQFF.